The next 5 T cell receptor beta chains were all read from a single sample in a study of response to subunit inactivated influenza vaccine (dated by TCRdb to 2017 to 2018). Receptors were amplified or captured by RT-PCR. The instrument was an Illumina HiSeq 2500. TCRdb handled the public reads itself, with Q25 trimming in fastp and clone calling in MiXCR, and kept productive beta chains. For every CDR3 protein sequence, its rows merge into one entry that carries the most common genes and DNA. The sample includes about 300,000 distinct CDR3 sequences, with approximately 23% observed a single time. The leading ten clones occupy 10% of the sample. Sequenced here: PBMCs from blood, sampled less than 22 months after vaccination. All receptors derive from a man aged 50-75 years who received an inactivated influenza vaccine. Donor details come from another sample of the same person, matched by shared clones.

This chain connects TRBV12-3 or TRBV12-4 to TRBJ2-5, with a weak D call TRBD1 (5 bases). The CDR3 consists of 14 residues. Trimming left V 5 bases short and J 0 bases short, with 10 bases between. As DNA, the CDR3 is TGTGCCAGCAGTCCCCGACAGAACCAAGAGACCCAGTACTTC. It translates to CASSPRQNQETQYF.

About this clonotype: Given a much more abundant clone one base away, this may be a read error. V is TRBV15 and J is TRBJ1-5; TRBD1 agrees at 9 bases. The CDR3 is 16 amino acids. V dropped 2 bases and J dropped 6; count of bases not matched to a gene: 8. From germline, CDR1 is LNHNV and CDR2 YYDKDF (reference sequence). The chain's CDR3 is CATSRLKGQGTQPQHF. In nucleotides, the CDR3 is TGTGCCACCAGCAGATTAAAGGGACAGGGTACTCAGCCCCAGCATTTT.

This clonotype was seen a few times. The chain joins TRBV20-1 to TRBJ2-3; 7 positions agree with TRBD2. The germline gives CDR1 DFQATT, CDR2 SNEGSKA (reference sequence). This CDR3 region has 13 residues. V shed 6 bases, J shed 5 bases, and the junction held 8 bases outside the gene matches. CDR3 residues: CSAAGEGVDTQYF. CDR3 DNA: TGCAGTGCCGCGGGAGAAGGTGTAGATACGCAGTATTTT.

This clonotype was counted only a few times. The chain joins TRBV12-3 or TRBV12-4 to TRBJ1-5; D uncertain. There are 15 residues in the CDR3. Trimming left V 0 bases short and J 0 bases short, with 6 bases between. The CDR3 DNA is TGTGCCAGCAGTTTAGCGGATTATAGCAATCAGCCCCAGCATTTT. It yields the protein CASSLADYSNQPQHF.

J is TRBJ2-1 and V is TRBV12-3 or TRBV12-4; D unresolved. The CDR3 spans 10 residues. V was clipped by 6 bases and J by 8 bases, with 5 bases between them. In nucleotides, the CDR3 is TGTGCCAGCAGGGGCTATGAGCAGTTCTTC. This sequence encodes CASRGYEQFF.